The clone carrying this T cell receptor (beta chain) has at least ten counts. Its target is not known. TCR beta CDR3 sequences were amplified from RNA transcripts. The study used the HTBI primer set for a first-round RT-PCR of the TCR CDR3. MiXCR, applied by TCRdb to the multiplex PCR reads, yields one record per CDR3 protein. The table lists about 360,000 distinct CDR3 sequences, over 10% of them singletons. The CDR3 sequence is 14 residues long. With 6 bases clipped from V and 5 bases from J, the junction kept 7 bases outside the gene matches. The germline CDR1 and CDR2 sequences are MNHEY and SMNVEV (reference sequence). The source of the sample is a study of T cells in Graves' hyperthyroidism and ophthalmopathy. Overall study context: At the time of initial diagnosis and before any treatment, peripheral blood was collected. Overall study results and limits: Most clonotypes expanded in thyroid above 0.001 were likewise present in blood.

The hyperthyroidism patients had all been newly diagnosed, and their disease duration was under 2 months. Their ages ranged from 18 to 65 years. In making diagnoses, clinical symptoms, serum thyroxine and TRAb, thyroid ultrasound and orbital computed tomography were all used. The source of this sequence is a woman aged 18-35 years with Graves' hyperthyroidism. V is TRBV27 and J is TRBJ2-3, with 8 bases identical to TRBD2. Sequencing used blood. The CDR3 coding sequence is TGTGCCAGCAGCCCAGCGGGAGAGGTAGATACGCAGTATTTT. This encodes CASSPAGEVDTQYF.